These 3 T cell receptor beta chains were sequenced from one sample in a study of blood T cell repertoires in COVID-19 (dated by TCRdb to 2020 to 2021). The library was obtained by the immunoSEQ multiplex PCR assay. This is the immuneACCESS table as TCRdb keeps it, with only in-frame sequences that have V and J called. A part of the clones is gone; compared with another copy, unresolved V genes explain less than half, and the rest is unexplained. A total of approximately 94,000 clones appear in this sample, roughly 91% of them only once. The top ten hold 4.8% of the sample. The specimen was peripheral blood. Receptors originate from a woman of 80 years or more with active COVID-19.

The rearrangement uses TRBV6-6 and TRBJ2-2; tentatively, D is TRBD1 (6 bases). Germline V gene data show CDR1 as MNHNY and CDR2 as SVGAGI (reference sequence). This CDR3 comprises 16 residues. The germline V and J ends were trimmed by 4 bases and 0 bases, with 12 bases remaining between them. CDR3 bases: TGTGCCAGCAGTTGGATCGAGGGGGCGAACACCGGGGAGCTGTTTTTT. It is translated as CASSWIEGANTGELFF.

This chain links TRBV6-6 with TRBJ1-4; no clear D gene. The CDR3 has 12 residues. Germline CDR1 MNHNY, CDR2 SVGAGI (reference sequence). The V and J ends lost 4 bases and 8 bases respectively, with 8 bases between them. DNA of the CDR3: TGTGCCAGCAGTTTAGGAGGCGAAAAACTGTTTTTT. Encoded protein: CASSLGGEKLFF.

The J gene is TRBJ1-4, the V gene TRBV27; tentatively, D is TRBD1 (6 bases). V was cut by 4 bases and J by 3 bases, with 9 bases left in between. Germline lookup yields CDR1 MNHEY and CDR2 SMNVEV (reference sequence). The CDR3 is made up of 14 amino acids. The CDR3 sequence: CASSYRDSNEKLFF. CDR3 nucleotides: TGTGCCAGCAGTTACAGGGATTCTAATGAAAAACTGTTTTTT. The full variable domain, its missing parts supplied by reference TRBV27 and TRBJ1-4, is EAQVTQNPRYLITVTGKKLTVTCSQNMNHEYMSWYRQDPGLGLRQIYYSMNVEVTDKGDVPEGYKVSRKEKRNFPLILESPSPNQTSLYFCASSYRDSNEKLFFGSGTQLSVL.